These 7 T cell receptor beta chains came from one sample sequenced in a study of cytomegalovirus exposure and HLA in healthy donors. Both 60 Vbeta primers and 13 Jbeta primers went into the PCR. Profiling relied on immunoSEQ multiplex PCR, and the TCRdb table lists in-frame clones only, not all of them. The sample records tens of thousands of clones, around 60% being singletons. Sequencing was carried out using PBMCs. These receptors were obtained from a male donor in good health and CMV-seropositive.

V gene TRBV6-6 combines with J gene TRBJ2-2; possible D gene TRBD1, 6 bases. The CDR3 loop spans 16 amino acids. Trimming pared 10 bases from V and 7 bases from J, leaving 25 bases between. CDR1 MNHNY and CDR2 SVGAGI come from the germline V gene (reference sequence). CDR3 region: CATTKTGNYLDGELFF. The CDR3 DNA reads TGTGCCACTACCAAAACAGGGAATTATTTGGACGGGGAGCTGTTTTTT.

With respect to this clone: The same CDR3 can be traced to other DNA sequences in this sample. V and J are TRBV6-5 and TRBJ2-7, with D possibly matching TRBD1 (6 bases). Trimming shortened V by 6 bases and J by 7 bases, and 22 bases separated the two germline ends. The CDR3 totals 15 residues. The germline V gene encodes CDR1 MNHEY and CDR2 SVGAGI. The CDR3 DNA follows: TGTGCCAGCAGCTACACCAGGACAGCACCTTGGGAGCAGTACTTC. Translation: CASSYTRTAPWEQYF.

The CDR3 bases are TGTGCCAGCAGACGGGACTTAGCCATCTACAATGAGCAGTTCTTC. The encoded protein is CASRRDLAIYNEQFF. The rearrangement links TRBV6-5 to TRBJ2-1, with TRBD2 as a possible D gene (6 bases). Germline lookup yields CDR1 MNHEY and CDR2 SVGAGI. The CDR3 sequence is 15 residues long. Trimming took off 6 bases at V and 3 bases at J, with 15 bases between the two ends.

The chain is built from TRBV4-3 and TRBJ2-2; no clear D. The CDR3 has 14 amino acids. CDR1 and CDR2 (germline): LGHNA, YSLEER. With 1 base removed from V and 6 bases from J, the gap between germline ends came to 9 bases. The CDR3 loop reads CASSQGYGPGELFF. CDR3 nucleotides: TGCGCCAGCAGCCAAGGGTATGGGCCCGGGGAGCTGTTTTTT.

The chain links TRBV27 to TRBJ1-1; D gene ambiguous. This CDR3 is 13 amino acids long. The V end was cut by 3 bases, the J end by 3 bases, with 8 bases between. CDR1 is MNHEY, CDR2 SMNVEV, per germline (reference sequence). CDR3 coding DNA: TGTGCCAGCAGTTTGTTAGTTGACACTGAAGCTTTCTTT. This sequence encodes CASSLLVDTEAFF.

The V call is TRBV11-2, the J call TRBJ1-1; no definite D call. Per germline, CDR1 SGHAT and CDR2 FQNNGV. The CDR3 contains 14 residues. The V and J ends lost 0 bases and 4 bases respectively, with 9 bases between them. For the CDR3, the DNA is TGTGCCAGCAGCTTAGACCCCTCGGGCACTGAAGCTTTCTTT. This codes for CASSLDPSGTEAFF.

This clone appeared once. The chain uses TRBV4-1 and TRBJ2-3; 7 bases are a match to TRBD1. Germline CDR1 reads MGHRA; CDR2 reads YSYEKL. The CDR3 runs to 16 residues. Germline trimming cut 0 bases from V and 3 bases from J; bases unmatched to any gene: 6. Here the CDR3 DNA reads TGCGCCAGCAGCCAAGAGCCGGGACAGATAACAGATACGCAGTATTTT. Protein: CASSQEPGQITDTQYF.